This is a list of T cell receptor beta chains from one sample in a study of blood T cell repertoires in COVID-19. Clones were sequenced by immunoSEQ multiplex PCR, and TCRdb holds only the in-frame ones, with some missing. The table has 150,000 to 200,000 clones, about 82% seen once. The sample was peripheral blood. The receptors were gathered from a man in his 70s with active or convalescent COVID-19. Both conserved end residues are part of each CDR3. Each record gives: V gene, CDR3 length, clone size, J gene, D gene, CDR3 DNA, CDR3 protein. D genes are given only for firm matches. A clone size is listed for some rows: how often the clone was seen (once, few, many), or a class if it is expanded.

V gene: TRBV10-2
CDR3 length: 17
clone size: .
J gene: TRBJ2-4
D gene: TRBD1
CDR3 DNA: TGCGCCAGCAGTGAGTCGTTTAGTGGACAGGGGAAAAACATTCAGTACTTC
CDR3 protein: CASSESFSGQGKNIQYF

V gene: TRBV3-1/TRBV3-2
CDR3 length: 16
clone size: .
J gene: TRBJ1-1
D gene: .
CDR3 DNA: TGTGCCAGCAGCCAATGGATTTGGCAAGGTGAGGCTGAAGCTTTCTTT
CDR3 protein: CASSQWIWQGEAEAFF

V gene: TRBV27
CDR3 length: 14
clone size: .
J gene: TRBJ2-1
D gene: TRBD2
CDR3 DNA: TGTGCCAGCGGGTCTAGCGGGAGTCTCAATGAGCAGTTCTTC
CDR3 protein: CASGSSGSLNEQFF

V gene: TRBV4-2
CDR3 length: 15
clone size: once
J gene: TRBJ2-7
D gene: .
CDR3 DNA: TGTGCCAGCAGCAAGGAGGGGACAGCGGGCTACGAGCAGTACTTC
CDR3 protein: CASSKEGTAGYEQYF

V gene: TRBV18
CDR3 length: 17
clone size: .
J gene: TRBJ2-3
D gene: TRBD2
CDR3 DNA: TGTGCCAGCTCACCCCGATCCTTAGGCGGGAGTACAGATACGCAGTATTTT
CDR3 protein: CASSPRSLGGSTDTQYF

V gene: TRBV19
CDR3 length: 16
clone size: .
J gene: TRBJ2-1
D gene: TRBD2
CDR3 DNA: TGTGCCAGTAGTATAGGACTAGCGGGAGTCTACAATGAGCAGTTCTTC
CDR3 protein: CASSIGLAGVYNEQFF

V gene: TRBV30
CDR3 length: 15
clone size: .
J gene: TRBJ1-6
D gene: .
CDR3 DNA: TGTGCCTGGAGTGTAGCAGGGCAAGGGTTTTCACCCCTCCACTTT
CDR3 protein: CAWSVAGQGFSPLHF

V gene: TRBV9
CDR3 length: 14
clone size: .
J gene: TRBJ1-4
D gene: .
CDR3 DNA: TGTGCCAGCAGCGTGGGGGGGACTAATGAAAAACTGTTTTTT
CDR3 protein: CASSVGGTNEKLFF

V gene: TRBV2
CDR3 length: 15
clone size: .
J gene: TRBJ1-3
D gene: TRBD1
CDR3 DNA: TGTGCCAGCAGCGACAGGGCTAACTCTGGAAACACCATATATTTT
CDR3 protein: CASSDRANSGNTIYF

V gene: TRBV5-6
CDR3 length: 12
clone size: once
J gene: TRBJ1-2
D gene: .
CDR3 DNA: TGTGCCAGCAGCTTGAGCGGGGAAGGCTACACCTTC
CDR3 protein: CASSLSGEGYTF

V gene: TRBV5-4
CDR3 length: 18
clone size: .
J gene: TRBJ1-3
D gene: TRBD1
CDR3 DNA: TGTGCCAGCAGCTTGGCTTTTGGGACAGGGGGCTCTGGAAACACCATATATTTT
CDR3 protein: CASSLAFGTGGSGNTIYF

V gene: TRBV5-4
CDR3 length: 17
clone size: .
J gene: TRBJ1-3
D gene: .
CDR3 DNA: TGTGCCAGCACCAACGGTCCAGGGGCTTCCTCTGGAAACACCATATATTTT
CDR3 protein: CASTNGPGASSGNTIYF